A selection of T cell receptor beta chains follows, all from one sample in a study of T cell responses to AZD1222 COVID-19 vaccine. Assay used: immunoSEQ multiplex PCR; TCRdb lists only in-frame clones, some missing. This sample has fewer than 120,000 clones, with 88% found just once. This specimen was peripheral blood, taken on day 0 of AZD1222 vaccination. The receptors derive from an adult in good health. Each CDR3 is given without its conserved first and last residue. Fields, in order: J gene, V gene, CDR3 length, CDR3 protein.

j_gene: TRBJ1-3; v_gene: TRBV6-1; len: 10; CDR3aa: ASSDGRTTIY
j_gene: TRBJ1-6; v_gene: TRBV5-1; len: 12; CDR3aa: ASREQGDNSPLH
j_gene: TRBJ1-4; v_gene: TRBV6-5; len: 12; CDR3aa: ASSPRSGGEKLF
j_gene: TRBJ2-7; v_gene: TRBV6-5; len: 11; CDR3aa: ASRQATGGEQY
j_gene: TRBJ1-1; v_gene: TRBV5-6; len: 11; CDR3aa: ASSLMQNTEAF
j_gene: TRBJ2-5; v_gene: TRBV27; len: 13; CDR3aa: ASSDPGTAGETQY
j_gene: TRBJ2-7; v_gene: TRBV27; len: 15; CDR3aa: ASSSRNLAGDPYEQY
j_gene: TRBJ1-1; v_gene: TRBV5-5; len: 12; CDR3aa: ASSTSQGRPEAF
j_gene: TRBJ2-4; v_gene: TRBV20-1; len: 14; CDR3aa: SASVGGGETKNIQY
j_gene: TRBJ2-3; v_gene: TRBV7-9; len: 12; CDR3aa: ASSLSAGTDTQY
j_gene: TRBJ2-7; v_gene: TRBV19; len: 12; CDR3aa: ASSMSGGAHEQY
j_gene: TRBJ1-2; v_gene: TRBV11-2; len: 12; CDR3aa: ASSLATGDTGYT
j_gene: TRBJ1-2; v_gene: TRBV7-2; len: 12; CDR3aa: ASSLGGASSGYT
j_gene: TRBJ2-3; v_gene: TRBV20-1; len: 12; CDR3aa: SASSSGGIDTQY
j_gene: TRBJ2-7; v_gene: TRBV19; len: 13; CDR3aa: ASSNQGPISYEQY
j_gene: TRBJ2-7; v_gene: TRBV7-8; len: 12; CDR3aa: ASSLSGIAYEQY
j_gene: TRBJ2-7; v_gene: TRBV7-9; len: 11; CDR3aa: ASSYLDRTEQY
j_gene: TRBJ1-2; v_gene: TRBV13; len: 10; CDR3aa: ASSSPGVGYT
j_gene: TRBJ2-5; v_gene: TRBV29-1; len: 13; CDR3aa: SVGEGSGMAETQY
j_gene: TRBJ1-2; v_gene: TRBV19; len: 13; CDR3aa: ASRDRQVTNYGYT
j_gene: TRBJ1-2; v_gene: TRBV6-1; len: 13; CDR3aa: ASSEVGQRFGGYT
j_gene: TRBJ2-7; v_gene: TRBV5-5; len: 12; CDR3aa: ASSLAGNIHEQY
j_gene: TRBJ2-7; v_gene: TRBV19; len: 12; CDR3aa: ASSLKDRGHEQY
j_gene: TRBJ2-7; v_gene: TRBV24-1; len: 13; CDR3aa: ATSDHCWEVHEQY
j_gene: TRBJ2-2; v_gene: TRBV19; len: 13; CDR3aa: ASKASGGYTGELF
j_gene: TRBJ2-3; v_gene: TRBV24-1; len: 12; CDR3aa: ATSDPARGDTQY
j_gene: TRBJ1-4; v_gene: TRBV15; len: 13; CDR3aa: ATSRGDIPNEKLF
j_gene: TRBJ2-2; v_gene: TRBV19; len: 13; CDR3aa: ASSSTPPPTGELF
j_gene: TRBJ2-5; v_gene: TRBV18; len: 13; CDR3aa: ASSPEAGLVETQY
j_gene: TRBJ2-7; v_gene: TRBV11-3; len: 11; CDR3aa: ASSLESGYEQY
j_gene: TRBJ1-6; v_gene: TRBV11-2; len: 10; CDR3aa: ASSLDAPPLH
j_gene: TRBJ2-7; v_gene: TRBV7-2; len: 13; CDR3aa: ASSWAGQGDYEQY
j_gene: TRBJ1-5; v_gene: TRBV6-1; len: 13; CDR3aa: ASRWGRGSNQPQH
j_gene: TRBJ1-1; v_gene: TRBV30; len: 12; CDR3aa: AWSAYLGRTEAF
j_gene: TRBJ1-6; v_gene: TRBV7-9; len: 12; CDR3aa: ASSAGTGGNPLH
j_gene: TRBJ1-2; v_gene: TRBV9; len: 13; CDR3aa: ASSVDGQANYGYT
j_gene: TRBJ1-5; v_gene: TRBV6-1; len: 11; CDR3aa: ASSETRNQPQH
j_gene: TRBJ2-1; v_gene: TRBV19; len: 10; CDR3aa: ASSRVVNEQF
j_gene: TRBJ1-2; v_gene: TRBV6-5; len: 12; CDR3aa: ASSYNGGRYGYT
j_gene: TRBJ1-5; v_gene: TRBV6-1; len: 12; CDR3aa: ASSEQDRAQPQH
j_gene: TRBJ2-7; v_gene: TRBV19; len: 13; CDR3aa: ASSAGGAESYEQY
j_gene: TRBJ1-1; v_gene: TRBV10-2; len: 14; CDR3aa: ASSESTGQARPEAF
j_gene: TRBJ1-6; v_gene: TRBV10-1; len: 12; CDR3aa: ASSAGTNNSPLH
j_gene: TRBJ2-5; v_gene: TRBV5-1; len: 10; CDR3aa: ASRHRVETQY
j_gene: TRBJ1-1; v_gene: TRBV19; len: 13; CDR3aa: ASQDSHGVDTEAF
j_gene: TRBJ1-1; v_gene: TRBV7-2; len: 11; CDR3aa: ASSFQGRQGAF
j_gene: TRBJ1-2; v_gene: TRBV2; len: 12; CDR3aa: ASRPEKGSYGYT
j_gene: TRBJ1-2; v_gene: TRBV15; len: 10; CDR3aa: ATSRVDYGYT
j_gene: TRBJ2-7; v_gene: TRBV28; len: 12; CDR3aa: ASKSQGRAYEQY
j_gene: TRBJ1-2; v_gene: TRBV28; len: 13; CDR3aa: ASRQGTGDNYGYT
j_gene: TRBJ2-1; v_gene: TRBV4-1; len: 14; CDR3aa: ASSLFGGMPTNEQF
j_gene: TRBJ1-2; v_gene: TRBV15; len: 13; CDR3aa: ATSRGTQEHYGYT
j_gene: TRBJ1-6; v_gene: TRBV21-1; len: 16; CDR3aa: ASSKGGAGALNNSPLH
j_gene: TRBJ1-6; v_gene: TRBV18; len: 12; CDR3aa: ASSPAQGNSPLH
j_gene: TRBJ1-2; v_gene: TRBV20-1; len: 9; CDR3aa: SATTGYGYT
j_gene: TRBJ1-5; v_gene: TRBV3-1/TRBV3-2; len: 15; CDR3aa: ASSQGSGGSSRQPQH
j_gene: TRBJ1-5; v_gene: TRBV7-6; len: 14; CDR3aa: ASSDGTGGSGQPQH
j_gene: TRBJ2-1; v_gene: TRBV11-3; len: 10; CDR3aa: ASSLYFNEQF
j_gene: TRBJ2-7; v_gene: TRBV3-1/TRBV3-2; len: 12; CDR3aa: ASSQEGSSYEQY